These 16 T cell receptor beta chains originate from one sample sequenced in a study of blood T cell repertoires in COVID-19. TCRdb keeps only in-frame clones here, not all; method: immunoSEQ multiplex PCR. The table records tens of thousands of clones, around nine tenths of them present only once. Sequencing input: peripheral blood. The receptors were gathered from a human donor with active COVID-19. The donor label of this sample is uncertain.

The chain uses TRBV6-4 and TRBJ2-3; TRBD2 matches at 13 bases. After removal of 4 bases from V and 12 bases from J, the junction contained 7 bases not matched to a gene. CDR1 and CDR2 from the germline V gene are MRHNA and SNTAGT. CDR3 length: 14 residues. In nucleotides, the CDR3 is TGTGCCAGCAGTGTTGACCGGACTAGCGGGAGCCAGTATTTT. As protein: CASSVDRTSGSQYF.

This chain joins TRBV25-1 and TRBJ1-4; no definite D call. The length of the CDR3 is 16 residues. Germline assignment: CDR1 MGHDK and CDR2 SYGVNS. The ends were cut back, 1 base at V and 0 bases at J, with 9 bases in the middle. CDR3: CASSESGLATNEKLFF. CDR3 bases: TGTGCCAGCAGTGAATCAGGTCTCGCAACTAATGAAAAACTGTTTTTT.

This chain links TRBV6-6 with TRBJ1-2; D is unclear. With 2 bases removed from V and 6 bases from J, the gap between germline ends came to 13 bases. This CDR3 spans 14 amino acids. CDR1 and CDR2 from the germline V gene are MNHNY and SVGAGI (reference sequence). CDR3 bases: TGTGCCAGCAGTTACCTTCCCTCCCGAGATGGCTACACCTTC. Translating gives CASSYLPSRDGYTF.

The chain employs TRBV21-1 and TRBJ1-4; the DNA was not used to check the table's D call, TRBD1. TRBV21-1 counts as a pseudogene. This CDR3 has 15 residues. In DNA form, the CDR3 reads TGTGCCAGCAAAGGGATGCACAGGGTTGAGGGAAAACTGTTTTTT. Translating gives CASKGMHRVEGKLFF.

The rearrangement joins TRBV5-6 to TRBJ1-5; weak D call: TRBD1 (6 bases). Germline CDR1 is SGHDT and CDR2 is YYEEEE. The CDR3 is made up of 15 amino acids. V was shortened by 3 bases and J by 7 bases, with 17 bases between the two germline ends. CDR3 DNA sequence: TGTGCCAGCAGCTCTATAAGGGACATAGCCCAGCCCCAGCATTTT. This translates into CASSSIRDIAQPQHF.

The gene calls are TRBV4-3 and TRBJ1-1; D not certain. Germline lookup yields CDR1 LGHNA and CDR2 YSLEER. Trimming cost V 1 base and J 2 bases, with 11 bases left between them. This CDR3 contains 15 residues. In DNA, the CDR3 is TGCGCCAGCAGCCAAGTCCCGGGATCCAACACTGAAGCTTTCTTT. Its translation: CASSQVPGSNTEAFF.

This sequence joins TRBV7-2 and TRBJ2-3; D remains ambiguous. The V end was cut by 5 bases, the J end by 2 bases, with 23 bases between. This CDR3 has 18 amino acids. Germline loops: CDR1 SGHTA, CDR2 FQGNSA. The CDR3 is CASSPLGRNPPYTDTQYF. The CDR3 DNA reads TGTGCCAGCAGCCCCTTGGGCCGAAACCCACCTTACACAGATACGCAGTATTTT.

The chain links TRBV30 to TRBJ1-6; TRBD1 is a possible D gene (6 bases). In germline, CDR1 is GTSNPN, CDR2 SVGIG (reference sequence). CDR3 length: 15 amino acids. V gave up 5 bases and J gave up 2 bases, with 13 bases separating them. The CDR3 is CAWSGRDTYNSPLHF. Written as DNA, the CDR3 is TGTGCCTGGTCGGGACGGGACACCTATAATTCACCCCTCCACTTT.

The rearrangement uses TRBV9 and TRBJ1-1; D uncertain. Germline V lookup: CDR1 SGDLS, CDR2 YYNGEE. V was trimmed by 0 bases and J by 0 bases, leaving 6 bases between them. The CDR3 is 14 residues long. The CDR3: CASSVAPLNTEAFF. CDR3 bases: TGTGCCAGCAGCGTAGCTCCGTTGAACACTGAAGCTTTCTTT.

The V and J genes are TRBV24-1 and TRBJ2-1, with D possibly being TRBD1 (6 bases). Between the trimmed V and J ends, which lost 3 bases and 7 bases, there was a span of 6 bases. This CDR3 is 12 amino acids long. Germline CDR1 is KGHDR and CDR2 is SFDVKD. As DNA, the CDR3 is TGTGCCACCAGTGATAGGGGGAATGAGCAGTTCTTC. Translation: CATSDRGNEQFF.

V gene TRBV3-1 (or the pseudogene TRBV3-2) combines with J gene TRBJ2-3; no definite D call. This CDR3 contains 14 residues. The germline CDR1 and CDR2 sequences are LGHDT and YNNKEL (reference sequence). V lost 4 bases, J lost 0 bases, and 8 bases lay in between. This CDR3 is CASSPGLSTDTQYF. DNA of the CDR3: TGTGCCAGCAGCCCCGGGTTGAGCACAGATACGCAGTATTTT.

In DNA, the CDR3 is TGTGCCAGCAGCCAAGACCCGGGGAATGATGGCTACACCTTC. Residues: CASSQDPGNDGYTF. The chain uses TRBV3-1 (or the pseudogene TRBV3-2) and TRBJ1-2; D unclear. This CDR3 spans 14 amino acids. Germline V gene data show CDR1 as LGHDT and CDR2 as YNNKEL (reference sequence). V was trimmed by 0 bases and J by 6 bases, leaving 11 bases between them.

The table lists this clone with a few counts. The chain links TRBV6-6 to TRBJ2-1; weak D call: TRBD1 (6 bases). The CDR3 is made up of 12 amino acids. Germline V CDR1 and CDR2: MNHNY, SVGAGI (reference sequence). V lost 10 bases, J lost 7 bases, and 14 bases lay in between. The CDR3 region is CATGHDRNEQFF. The CDR3 nucleotides are TGTGCCACGGGGCATGACAGGAATGAGCAGTTCTTC.

The chain employs TRBV29-1 and TRBJ2-1; 8 bases align to TRBD1. The CDR3 totals 13 residues. Trimming removed 3 bases from V and 9 bases from J; junction bases left unmatched: 7. Germline V gene data show CDR1 as SQVTM and CDR2 as ANQGSEA. The CDR3 sequence: CSVDPDRGFEQFF. In DNA form, the CDR3 reads TGCAGCGTTGACCCTGACAGGGGCTTTGAGCAGTTCTTC.

This chain uses TRBV5-5 with TRBJ1-4, with TRBD1 matching over 8 bases. J was trimmed by 7 bases and V by 6 bases; bases with no gene match: 17. Germline V CDR1 and CDR2: SGHKS, YYEKEE (reference sequence). The CDR3 contains 17 residues. The CDR3 DNA reads TGTGCCAGCATCTCTGGACAGGGAGGTCTTTCAGTTGAAAAACTGTTTTTT. Protein product: CASISGQGGLSVEKLFF.

The rearrangement joins TRBV6-1 to TRBJ1-5; D perhaps matches TRBD1 (6 bases). The CDR3 extends over 15 amino acids. Germline CDR1 is MNHNS and CDR2 is SASEGT. The V and J ends lost 0 bases and 3 bases respectively, with 9 bases between them. The CDR3 DNA follows: TGTGCCAGCAGTGAAGCTGGGGGCCCCAATCAGCCCCAGCATTTT. Translated: CASSEAGGPNQPQHF.